Below, 32 T cell receptor beta chains from the same sample are listed, as sequenced in a study of blood T cell repertoires in COVID-19. Method: immunoSEQ multiplex PCR; TCRdb's copy keeps in-frame clones and lacks some. Seen here are 110,000 to 150,000 clones, 79% observed once, and the top ten hold approximately 3.5%. The specimen sequenced was peripheral blood. Receptors originate from a man in his 60s with acute or convalescent COVID-19.

This clone has only a few counts. The J gene is TRBJ2-1, the V gene TRBV7-8; D is possibly TRBD2 (5 bases). The CDR3 extends over 15 amino acids. The germline V gene encodes CDR1 SGHVS and CDR2 FQNEAQ. V lost 0 bases to trimming and J lost 4 bases, with 10 bases between them. CDR3 in DNA: TGTGCCAGCAGCTTAGCGGGTCGGGGTTACAATGAGCAGTTCTTC. It yields the protein CASSLAGRGYNEQFF.

The rearrangement joins TRBV15 to TRBJ1-5; the D is unclear. Germline values: CDR1 LNHNV, CDR2 YYDKDF (reference sequence). V shed 3 bases and J shed 1 base, with 16 bases lying between them. The CDR3 covers 17 residues. The CDR3 sequence is CATSRYRAGSSNQPQHF. The DNA of the CDR3 is TGTGCCACCAGCAGGTATCGAGCGGGCTCAAGCAATCAGCCCCAGCATTTT. The full variable domain, rest sourced from reference TRBV15 and TRBJ1-5, is DAMVIQNPRYQVTQFGKPVTLSCSQTLNHNVMYWYQQKSSQAPKLLFHYYDKDFNNEADTPDNFQSRRPNTSFCFLDIRSPGLGDTAMYLCATSRYRAGSSNQPQHFGDGTRLSIL.

This sequence joins TRBV10-2 and TRBJ2-2; 9 bases map to TRBD1. The V and J ends lost 6 bases and 1 base, in that order; junction bases with no gene match: 3. CDR1 and CDR2 from the germline V gene are WSHSY and SAAADI. The length of the CDR3 is 15 residues. The CDR3 region is CASRLGQGNTGELFF. CDR3 nucleotide sequence: TGCGCCAGCAGACTGGGACAGGGGAACACCGGGGAGCTGTTTTTT.

This clone occurred once. The chain links TRBV6-5 to TRBJ1-1; D is undetermined. Germline V gives CDR1 MNHEY, CDR2 SVGAGI. V was clipped by 0 bases and J by 4 bases, with 12 bases between them. The CDR3 loop spans 15 amino acids. CDR3 in amino acids: CASSYSFRRSTEAFF. CDR3 coding DNA: TGTGCCAGCAGTTACTCCTTTAGGAGGAGCACTGAAGCTTTCTTT.

The genes are TRBV28 and TRBJ2-7; D might be TRBD1 (5 bases). V gave up 8 bases and J gave up 9 bases, with 14 bases separating them. CDR3 size: 11 residues. Germline assignment: CDR1 MDHEN and CDR2 SYDVKM. CDR3 sequence: CASSQGVWQYF. The CDR3 DNA is TGTGCCAGCTCCCAGGGCGTTTGGCAGTACTTC.

This rearrangement joins TRBV7-9 to TRBJ1-2; TRBD1 matches 8 bases. V shed 1 base and J 8 bases; nucleotides not matched to a gene: 15. This CDR3 has 17 residues. Germline lookup yields CDR1 SEHNR and CDR2 FQNEAQ (reference sequence). The CDR3 nucleotides are TGTGCCAGCAGCTTAGGTGGACAGGGCGACCTTTATTGGGGCTACACCTTC. Amino acids: CASSLGGQGDLYWGYTF.

CDR3 nucleotide sequence: TGTGCCAGCAGTGTCTTCGGTGCTGGGGCCAACGTCCTGACTTTC. Its translation is CASSVFGAGANVLTF. The chain recombines TRBV6-1 with TRBJ2-6; D ambiguous. The germline CDR1 and CDR2 sequences are MNHNS and SASEGT. The CDR3 runs to 15 residues. The ends were cut back, 4 bases at V and 2 bases at J, with 9 bases in the middle.

As concerns this clone: The sample contains more than one DNA sequence encoding this CDR3. This sequence joins TRBV30 and TRBJ2-2, with 7 bases identical to TRBD2. There are 14 residues in the CDR3. Germline V CDR1 and CDR2: GTSNPN, SVGIG (reference sequence). The V gene end was trimmed by 4 bases and the J gene end by 0 bases; junction bases not matched to a gene: 2. CDR3 protein: CAWTSGTNTGELFF. For the CDR3, the DNA is TGTGCCTGGACTAGCGGAACGAACACCGGGGAGCTGTTTTTT.

V usage is TRBV27 and J usage is TRBJ2-7; 11 bases line up with TRBD1. V shed 3 bases and J 9 bases; nucleotides not matched to a gene: 13. CDR1 and CDR2 from the germline V gene are MNHEY and SMNVEV (reference sequence). The CDR3 is 16 amino acids. The CDR3 protein is CASSLVSGQGAVGQYF. The CDR3 DNA follows: TGTGCCAGCAGTTTGGTATCCGGACAGGGGGCTGTAGGGCAGTACTTC.

The V and J genes are TRBV19 and TRBJ1-6; possible D gene TRBD1, 6 bases. From germline, CDR1 is LNHDA and CDR2 SQIVND (reference sequence). V lost 6 bases to trimming and J lost 6 bases, with 15 bases between them. There are 15 residues in the CDR3. The CDR3 is CASRRPGETNSPLHF. In DNA form, the CDR3 reads TGTGCCAGTAGAAGACCAGGGGAAACTAATTCACCCCTCCACTTT.

The chain recombines TRBV7-3 with TRBJ2-5, with 7 bases identical to TRBD2. V was clipped by 6 bases and J by 5 bases; unmatched bases: 9. Germline CDR1 SGHTA, CDR2 FQGTGA. The CDR3 consists of 14 residues. CDR3 in amino acids: CASSPGGFPETQYF. DNA of the CDR3: TGTGCCAGCAGTCCCGGGGGGTTTCCCGAGACCCAGTACTTC.

V is TRBV19 and J is TRBJ2-7; D is possibly TRBD1 (6 bases). There are 15 residues in the CDR3. Germline CDR1 reads LNHDA; CDR2 reads SQIVND (reference sequence). Trimming removed 1 base from V and 0 bases from J, with 10 bases in between. The CDR3 DNA follows: TGTGCCAGTAGTATAGTAGGGGGAGCCTCCTACGAGCAGTACTTC. Translated: CASSIVGGASYEQYF.

The chain has TRBV7-8 and TRBJ2-2; no reliable D call. The V end lost 1 base, the J end lost 3 bases, and 9 bases lay between the germline ends. CDR1 SGHVS and CDR2 FQNEAQ come from the germline V gene. This CDR3 spans 15 amino acids. CDR3 sequence (DNA): TGTGCCAGCAGCTTAGGCGGATCCTACACCGGGGAGCTGTTTTTT. Translating gives CASSLGGSYTGELFF.

This sequence joins TRBV20-1 and TRBJ1-2, with unresolved D. V was shortened by 0 bases and J by 7 bases, with 6 bases between the two germline ends. CDR1 and CDR2 (germline): DFQATT, SNEGSKA (reference sequence). The CDR3 is made up of 11 amino acids. CDR3 nucleotides: TGCAGTGCTAGAGATATCGGTGGCTACACCTTC. Translation: CSARDIGGYTF.

The chain joins TRBV5-6 to TRBJ2-7; D is unclear. CDR1 SGHDT and CDR2 YYEEEE come from the germline V gene. V dropped 1 base and J dropped 5 bases, with 10 bases sitting between them. The CDR3 length is 13 residues. CDR3 nucleotides: TGTGCCAGCAGCTTGTTCCAGGTCAACGAGCAGTACTTC. Protein sequence: CASSLFQVNEQYF. Supplemented by reference TRBV5-6 and TRBJ2-7, the full variable domain reads DAGVTQSPTHLIKTRGQQVTLRCSPKSGHDTVSWYQQALGQGPQFIFQYYEEEERQRGNFPDRFSGHQFPNYSSELNVNALLLGDSALYLCASSLFQVNEQYFGPGTRLTVT.

V usage is TRBV28 and J usage is TRBJ2-1; maybe TRBD1 (6 bases). V was trimmed by 9 bases and J by 4 bases, leaving 16 bases between them. Germline V lookup: CDR1 MDHEN, CDR2 SYDVKM. There are 14 residues in the CDR3. The CDR3 coding sequence is TGTGCCAGTACTAGGGGGACCTTATACAATGAGCAGTTCTTC. Translated: CASTRGTLYNEQFF. Variable domain in full (rest from reference TRBV28 and TRBJ2-1): DVKVTQSSRYLVKRTGEKVFLECVQDMDHENMFWYRQDPGLGLRLIYFSYDVKMKEKGDIPEGYSVSREKKERFSLILESASTNQTSMYLCASTRGTLYNEQFFGPGTRLTVL.

This clone was seen a few times. The chain couples TRBV29-1 to TRBJ1-4; D gene unclear. Germline assignment: CDR1 SQVTM and CDR2 ANQGSEA. CDR3 length: 10 amino acids. The V and J ends lost 2 bases and 8 bases respectively, with 3 bases between them. The CDR3: CSVESEKLFF. The CDR3 DNA sequence: TGCAGCGTTGAAAGCGAAAAACTGTTTTTT.

The rearrangement uses TRBV28 and TRBJ2-5, with TRBD1 matching 9 bases. Germline V gene data show CDR1 as MDHEN and CDR2 as SYDVKM. Trimming took 2 bases from V and 5 from J; bases not matched to a gene: 6. The CDR3 is 15 amino acids. The DNA of the CDR3 is TGTGCCAGCAGTTTAAACAGGGGGCGCGGGGAGACCCAGTACTTC. This encodes CASSLNRGRGETQYF.

The J gene is TRBJ1-2, the V gene TRBV27; 7 bases line up with TRBD1. Germline V lookup: CDR1 MNHEY, CDR2 SMNVEV (reference sequence). This CDR3 spans 14 amino acids. V lost 6 bases to trimming and J lost 4 bases; unmatched junction nucleotides: 8. The CDR3 loop reads CASSQDRPPYGYTF. CDR3 sequence (DNA): TGTGCCAGCAGCCAGGACAGGCCTCCCTATGGCTACACCTTC.

The V gene is TRBV9, the J gene TRBJ2-1; TRBD2 matches at 9 bases. CDR1 is SGDLS, CDR2 YYNGEE, per germline. The CDR3 sequence is 15 residues long. V gave up 4 bases and J gave up 4 bases; unmatched junction bases: 6. The CDR3 DNA reads as TGTGCCAGCAGCTTCCGACTAGCGGATTACAATGAGCAGTTCTTC. This translates into CASSFRLADYNEQFF. Filled out from reference TRBV9 and TRBJ2-1, the complete variable domain reads DSGVTQTPKHLITATGQRVTLRCSPRSGDLSVYWYQQSLDQGLQFLIQYYNGEERAKGNILERFSAQQFPDLHSELNLSSLELGDSALYFCASSFRLADYNEQFFGPGTRLTVL.

The chain joins TRBV7-9 to TRBJ1-5; D remains ambiguous. Germline CDR1 reads SEHNR; CDR2 reads FQNEAQ (reference sequence). V was shortened by 5 bases and J by 3 bases, with 8 bases between the two germline ends. There are 13 residues in the CDR3. The CDR3 bases are TGTGCCAGCAGCCTAGATTACAATCAGCCCCAGCATTTT. It specifies CASSLDYNQPQHF.

The chain employs TRBV27 and TRBJ2-3; 10 bases fit TRBD2. In germline, CDR1 is MNHEY, CDR2 SMNVEV (reference sequence). V was clipped by 5 bases and J by 7 bases; unmatched bases: 6. The CDR3 runs to 14 residues. CDR3 nucleotide sequence: TGTGCCAGCAGTACTAGCGGGGTGTTCAATACGCAGTATTTT. It specifies CASSTSGVFNTQYF.

V gene TRBV9 combines with J gene TRBJ2-7; 10 positions agree with TRBD1. The germline V gene encodes CDR1 SGDLS and CDR2 YYNGEE. V dropped 0 bases and J dropped 2; count of bases not matched to a gene: 5. The CDR3 spans 16 residues. CDR3 sequence (DNA): TGTGCCAGCAGCGTAGATGAGGGGACAGGGGCCTACGAGCAGTACTTC. Translated: CASSVDEGTGAYEQYF.

The chain employs TRBV7-9 and TRBJ1-1; unclear D gene. This CDR3 spans 13 amino acids. Germline CDR1 SEHNR, CDR2 FQNEAQ (reference sequence). Trimming cost V 3 bases and J 1 base, with 6 bases left between them. The CDR3: CASSFLPNTEAFF. Written as DNA, the CDR3 is TGTGCCAGCAGCTTCCTCCCGAACACTGAAGCTTTCTTT.

The V gene is TRBV4-1, the J gene TRBJ2-7, with TRBD1 matching over 10 bases. This CDR3 has 15 residues. Trimming removed 3 bases from V and 4 bases from J; junction bases left unmatched: 6. In germline, CDR1 is MGHRA, CDR2 YSYEKL. This CDR3 reads CASSHGDRGVYEQYF. The CDR3 bases are TGCGCCAGCAGCCATGGGGACAGGGGAGTGTACGAGCAGTACTTC.

The chain couples TRBV4-3 to TRBJ1-4; no reliable D call. Germline CDR1 LGHNA, CDR2 YSLEER. The CDR3 extends over 18 amino acids. Trimming cost V 0 bases and J 2 bases, with 16 bases left between them. DNA of the CDR3: TGCGCCAGCAGCCAAGATAGTATTCCGGGTGGGACTAATGAAAAACTGTTTTTT. Its protein is CASSQDSIPGGTNEKLFF.

The chain carries TRBV6-5 and TRBJ2-5; 8 nucleotides align to TRBD1. The CDR3 has 16 amino acids. Per the germline V gene, CDR1 is MNHEY and CDR2 is SVGAGI. The trim removed 2 bases at V and 4 bases at J, leaving 9 bases unmatched. This CDR3 is CASSYGQGQVRETQYF. Here the CDR3 DNA reads TGTGCCAGCAGTTACGGACAGGGACAGGTGCGAGAGACCCAGTACTTC.

The count of this clone is one. V usage is TRBV10-1 and J usage is TRBJ1-1; 7 positions agree with TRBD1. This CDR3 contains 15 residues. With 3 bases clipped from V and 4 bases from J, the junction kept 8 bases outside the gene matches. CDR1 and CDR2 from the germline V gene are WNHNN and SYGVQD (reference sequence). The CDR3 DNA is TGCGCCAGCAGTGAATGGACAGGTAGGGGCACTGAAGCTTTCTTT. As protein: CASSEWTGRGTEAFF.

The genes are TRBV2 and TRBJ1-1; D remains ambiguous. CDR1 is SNHLY and CDR2 is FYNNEI in the germline V gene. V lost 6 bases and J 1 base, leaving 9 bases between the germline ends. CDR3 length: 13 residues. The CDR3 bases are TGTGCCAGCAGCCCGGAGGGGAACACTGAAGCTTTCTTT. Translation: CASSPEGNTEAFF.

This clone came up a few times. The rearrangement joins TRBV11-1 to TRBJ2-1; 7 bases are shared with TRBD1. CDR1 is SGHAT, CDR2 FQDESV, per germline (reference sequence). The CDR3 totals 13 residues. The V segment lost 5 bases and the J segment 5 bases; nucleotides outside the gene matches: 3. DNA for the CDR3: TGTGCCAGCAGCCCACAGGGGAACAATGAGCAGTTCTTC. As protein: CASSPQGNNEQFF.

The chain uses TRBV7-3 and TRBJ1-1; D is perhaps TRBD1 (5 bases). The CDR3 consists of 12 residues. Trimming took off 9 bases at V and 4 bases at J, with 12 bases between the two ends. From germline, CDR1 is SGHTA and CDR2 FQGTGA. The CDR3 here is CASKGISTEAFF. CDR3 bases: TGTGCCAGTAAGGGGATTTCCACTGAAGCTTTCTTT.

The chain employs TRBV4-2 and TRBJ2-3, with 9 bases that match TRBD2. The CDR3 spans 17 residues. Trimming removed 4 bases from V and 1 base from J; junction bases left unmatched: 9. Germline CDR1 and CDR2: LGHNA and YNFKEQ. Here the CDR3 reads CASSRTGASGGTDTQYF. CDR3 DNA: TGTGCCAGCAGCCGGACGGGTGCTAGCGGGGGCACAGATACGCAGTATTTT.